This T cell receptor (beta chain) was observed in a study of T cells in Graves' hyperthyroidism and ophthalmopathy. Per the germline V gene, CDR1 is MDHEN and CDR2 is SYDVKM. J was trimmed by 2 bases and V by 6 bases; bases with no gene match: 5. The CDR3 runs 14 residues. Patients aged 18 to 65 with hyperthyroidism were newly diagnosed, with duration under 2 months. Uncontrolled infection, other autoimmune disease, pregnancy or lactation led to exclusion. Cells are PBMCs isolated from roughly 9.2 ml of fresh blood. There were TCR beta CDR3 regions amplified from RNA transcripts. An initial round of RT-PCR targeting the TCR CDR3 relied on the HTBI primer set. TCRdb called the multiplex PCR reads again in MiXCR, with one record for every CDR3 protein. The data show about 290,000 distinct CDR3 sequences, roughly an eighth seen once. In its sample, this clonotype was seen many times.

The sequenced sample consisted of blood. V and J are TRBV28 and TRBJ2-7; 9 nucleotides match TRBD2. The sequence was obtained from a woman aged 40 to 50 with Graves' hyperthyroidism. The DNA of the CDR3 is TGTGCCAGCAGACTAGCGGGCAGTCCCTACGAGCAGTACTTC. Protein: CASRLAGSPYEQYF.